Listed below are T cell receptor beta chains from one sample, sequenced in a study of T cell responses to AZD1222 COVID-19 vaccine. Here immunoSEQ multiplex PCR was the method, and the copy in TCRdb shows in-frame clones only, minus some. Of roughly 150,000 clones in the sample, 90% to 95% were seen once. The source material was peripheral blood, sampled 28 days after the second AZD1222 dose. These receptors all come from an adult who received the AZD1222 COVID-19 vaccine. CDR3s include the opening cysteine and the closing phenylalanine or tryptophan. A D gene is named only where the DNA matches it firmly.

v_call	d_call	j_call	cdr3_aa	cdr3_nt
TRBV2	.	TRBJ2-3	CASSWDGNTDTQYF	TGTGCCAGCTCCTGGGACGGAAACACAGATACGCAGTATTTT
TRBV9	TRBD1	TRBJ2-7	CASSGTGAREQYF	TGTGCCAGCAGCGGCACAGGGGCTCGCGAGCAGTACTTC
TRBV20-1	.	TRBJ2-3	CSARGEDTQYF	TGCAGTGCTAGGGGGGAGGATACGCAGTATTTT
TRBV6-6	.	TRBJ1-5	CASSYRGAHSNQPQHF	TGTGCCAGCAGTTACCGGGGGGCACATAGCAATCAGCCCCAGCATTTT
TRBV10-1	.	TRBJ2-1	CASSETNEQFF	TGCGCCAGCAGTGAGACCAATGAGCAGTTCTTC
TRBV9	TRBD1	TRBJ2-1	CASSVGQGRYNEQFF	TGTGCCAGCAGCGTAGGACAGGGAAGGTACAATGAGCAGTTCTTC
TRBV29-1	TRBD2	TRBJ2-5	CSVEGERRGAQYF	TGCAGCGTTGAAGGGGAGCGACGGGGGGCCCAGTACTTC
TRBV5-4	TRBD1	TRBJ2-1	CASSPTGNSYNEQFF	TGTGCCAGCAGCCCGACAGGGAACTCCTACAATGAGCAGTTCTTC
TRBV27	TRBD1	TRBJ1-6	CASSRDRTNSPLHF	TGTGCCAGCAGTCGGGACAGGACTAATTCACCCCTCCACTTT
TRBV6-5	TRBD1	TRBJ1-1	CASKGTGIIGTEAFF	TGTGCCAGCAAAGGGACAGGGATAATCGGTACTGAAGCTTTCTTT
TRBV28	.	TRBJ1-2	CASSLEGLNYGYTF	TGTGCCAGCAGTTTGGAGGGTTTAAACTATGGCTACACCTTC
TRBV6-1	.	TRBJ1-5	CASSEGNFQPQHF	TGTGCCAGCAGTGAAGGGAATTTTCAGCCCCAGCATTTT
TRBV9	TRBD1	TRBJ1-2	CASSVGLGQGYGYTF	TGTGCCAGCAGCGTGGGATTGGGACAGGGATATGGCTACACCTTC
TRBV12-3/TRBV12-4	.	TRBJ1-1	CASSLYGLTEAFF	TGTGCCAGCAGTTTATATGGTCTCACTGAAGCTTTCTTT